A single T cell receptor beta chain is shown here with its context. Its antigen is unknown. Only in-frame clones appear in the TCRdb table, and some are missing; sequencing was by immunoSEQ multiplex PCR. This table holds approximately 54,000 clones, less than 85% found once. This entry is derived from a study of graft-versus-host responses after intestinal transplantation. In the study overall: Multivisceral, liver-intestinal, or isolated intestinal transplants were performed in recipients. For around 3 years after anti-thymocyte globulin induction, all recipients took tacrolimus and steroids.

Germline CDR1 and CDR2: GTSNPN and SVGIG (reference sequence). This CDR3 is built from 14 residues. Study-level results: Ileal or blood samples showed some GvH clones first, and such clones were also found in recipient marrow.

The source of this sequence is a human donor who was the organ donor for an intestinal transplant. The chain links TRBV30 to TRBJ2-3; 7 nucleotides align to TRBD2. The sequencing here drew on unstimulated CD4+ T cells sorted from spleen or lymph node cells, taken before transplant. The DNA of the CDR3 is TGTGCATATAAGCGGGGCTCTAGCACAGATACGCAGTATTTT. It yields the protein CAYKRGSSTDTQYF.